This T cell receptor (beta chain) was sequenced in a study of blood T cell repertoires in COVID-19. Turning to the study itself: The analysed material was cDNA or gDNA that came from T cells, B-cell-depleted T cells, or PBMCs.

The protocol was immunoSEQ multiplex PCR, while the TCRdb copy is restricted to in-frame clones and leaves out a portion. Among roughly 150,000 clones listed, 70% to 85% were seen once. Sample: PBMCs or T cells enriched from blood (not recorded which). The sequence was obtained from a woman aged 18-30 years who had been exposed to COVID-19.

Here the CDR3 DNA reads TGTGCCAGTAGTGTTGAACTAGTTGACACCGGGGAGCTGTTTTTT. Translation: CASSVELVDTGELFF. This chain uses TRBV19 with TRBJ2-2, with a tentative D call TRBD2 (5 bases). Germline lookup yields CDR1 LNHDA and CDR2 SQIVND (reference sequence). CDR3 size: 15 residues. Trimming took off 5 bases at V and 3 bases at J, with 13 bases between the two ends.